This TCR beta chain was sequenced in a study of cytomegalovirus exposure and HLA in healthy donors. As concerns this clone: Its matching antigen is unknown.

Primers for the PCR totalled 60 Vbeta and 13 Jbeta. The method was immunoSEQ multiplex PCR; TCRdb's version includes in-frame clones alone and lacks a portion of them. This repertoire shows 150,000 or so clones, around 78% found once; its top ten account for 1%. Germline loops: CDR1 SEHNR, CDR2 FQNEAQ (reference sequence). The length of the CDR3 is 15 residues. V lost 2 bases to trimming and J lost 7 bases, with 17 bases between them. Study-level results: Specificity for CMV antigens was confirmed in vitro for three of the CMV-associated chains.

Sequenced input: PBMCs. The chain combines TRBV7-9 with TRBJ2-5; possible D gene TRBD2, 6 bases. The sequence was obtained from a woman between 35 and 50 years old in good health and CMV-seronegative. The CDR3 reads CASSLRVDISGTQYF. Here the CDR3 DNA reads TGTGCCAGCAGCTTACGGGTGGATATTAGCGGGACCCAGTACTTC. Full variable domain (outside the CDR3, taken from reference TRBV7-9 and TRBJ2-5): DTGVSQNPRHKITKRGQNVTFRCDPISEHNRLYWYRQTLGQGPEFLTYFQNEAQLEKSRLLSDRFSAERPKGSFSTLEIQRTEQGDSAMYLCASSLRVDISGTQYFGPGTRLLVL.